A selection of T cell receptor beta chains follows, all from one sample in a study of CD8 T cells in ankylosing spondylitis. TCRdb reanalysed the 5' RACE reads using MiXCR and keeps one entry per CDR3 protein. Among fewer than 550,000 distinct CDR3 sequences listed, roughly 5.2% were seen once. Sequenced sample: blood, either unsorted or a sorted T cell fraction (not recorded which). The receptors come from a male donor with ankylosing spondylitis. CDR3s include the opening cysteine and the closing phenylalanine or tryptophan. A D gene is named only where the DNA matches it firmly. Rows may omit the clone size; those that give it use once, few, many or a size class.

j_call,v_call,d_call,clone_size,cdr3_aa,cdr3_nt
TRBJ1-2,TRBV5-1,.,many,CASSLEVRDASTF,TGCGCCAGCAGCTTGGAAGTTAGGGACGCGAGTACCTTC
TRBJ2-7,TRBV20-1,.,many,CSARDGRQGGYEQYF,TGCAGTGCTAGAGATGGCCGACAGGGAGGCTACGAGCAGTACTTC
TRBJ1-2,TRBV6-2/TRBV6-3,.,many,CASSPRGVYYGYTF,TGTGCCAGCAGTCCTCGAGGGGTTTACTATGGCTACACCTTC
TRBJ2-1,TRBV29-1,.,many,CSGRSPFADNEQFF,TGCAGCGGACGATCCCCCTTTGCGGACAATGAGCAGTTCTTC
TRBJ1-3,TRBV5-1,.,many,CASSLPTSLVNTIYF,TGCGCCAGCAGCTTGCCGACTTCTCTGGTCAACACCATATATTTT
TRBJ2-7,TRBV4-2,.,few,CASSQNHRGYSYEQYF,TGTGCCAGCAGCCAAAACCATAGGGGGTACTCCTACGAGCAGTACTTC
TRBJ1-1,TRBV29-1,TRBD1,many,CSVARDRGRTEAFF,TGCAGCGTTGCAAGGGACAGGGGGCGAACTGAAGCTTTCTTT
TRBJ1-5,TRBV28,TRBD1,few,CASSDYRGQGHFMNQPQHF,TGTGCCAGCAGTGACTACCGAGGACAGGGGCATTTTATGAATCAGCCCCAGCATTTT
TRBJ2-7,TRBV20-1,TRBD2,many,CSARGRLAGLRADEQYF,TGCAGTGCTAGAGGGAGACTAGCGGGACTCCGGGCGGACGAGCAGTACTTC
TRBJ1-1,TRBV28,TRBD1,many,CASKETGGNTTEAFF,TGTGCCAGCAAGGAGACAGGGGGTAACACCACTGAAGCTTTCTTT
TRBJ1-1,TRBV5-1,.,many,CASSSQGWNTEAFF,TGCGCCAGCAGCTCACAGGGCTGGAACACTGAAGCTTTCTTT
TRBJ2-7,TRBV29-1,.,many,CSVDGLQGIDEQYF,TGCAGCGTTGATGGTCTACAGGGTATAGACGAGCAGTACTTC
TRBJ1-1,TRBV5-1,TRBD1,.,CASSQGTVMNTEAFF,TGCGCCAGCAGCCAAGGGACAGTCATGAACACTGAAGCTTTCTTT
TRBJ2-7,TRBV10-3,.,many,CAISGPGTNSYEQYF,TGTGCCATCAGCGGACCAGGGACAAACTCCTACGAGCAGTACTTC
TRBJ1-4,TRBV5-1,TRBD1,many,CASSRGQRNEKLFF,TGCGCCAGCAGCAGGGGACAGCGTAATGAAAAACTGTTTTTT
TRBJ1-5,TRBV7-2,.,many,CASSLAPTAQPQHF,TGTGCCAGCAGCTTAGCCCCGACGGCTCAGCCCCAGCATTTT
TRBJ1-1,TRBV5-1,.,many,CASSRGETEAFF,TGCGCCAGCAGCAGGGGGGAGACTGAAGCTTTCTTT
TRBJ1-1,TRBV12-3/TRBV12-4,.,many,CASSTRRGRDTEAFF,TGTGCCAGCAGTACTAGACGCGGCAGGGACACTGAAGCTTTCTTT
TRBJ1-1,TRBV5-1,.,many,CASSQPGSYTEAFF,TGCGCCAGCAGCCAGCCCGGCAGCTACACTGAAGCTTTCTTT
TRBJ1-4,TRBV7-2,.,.,CASSLFLATNEKLFF,TGTGCCAGCAGCTTATTCCTAGCAACTAATGAAAAACTGTTTTTT
TRBJ2-7,TRBV7-6,TRBD1,.,CASSLGQFRSYEQYF,TGTGCCAGCAGCTTGGGACAGTTCAGATCCTACGAGCAGTACTTC
TRBJ1-5,TRBV20-1,.,once,CSARRRAGKQPQHF,TGCAGTGCTCGGCGCCGGGCAGGGAAACAGCCCCAGCATTTT